In its sample, the clone carrying this T cell receptor (beta chain) was seen many times. Trimming removed 2 bases at V and 5 bases at J, with 15 bases between. Germline V gene data show CDR1 as SGHTA and CDR2 as FQGNSA. The CDR3 has 15 amino acids. The data were taken from a study of blood T cells in healthy people across ages. Together with a sample-barcoded 5' primer, a J-beta primer mix was included in a second PCR lasting about 6 to 11 cycles. Each CDR3 protein is one row after TCRdb ran MiXCR on the 5' RACE reads. The sample lists around 800,000 distinct CDR3 sequences, more than 35% occurring once.

The sequenced sample consisted of blood. This receptor was obtained from an elderly man in good health. V and J are TRBV7-2 and TRBJ2-5; D is possibly TRBD1 (5 bases). The CDR3 loop is CASSLPGRGAETQYF. The CDR3, as DNA: TGTGCCAGCAGCTTACCCGGACGTGGGGCCGAGACCCAGTACTTC.